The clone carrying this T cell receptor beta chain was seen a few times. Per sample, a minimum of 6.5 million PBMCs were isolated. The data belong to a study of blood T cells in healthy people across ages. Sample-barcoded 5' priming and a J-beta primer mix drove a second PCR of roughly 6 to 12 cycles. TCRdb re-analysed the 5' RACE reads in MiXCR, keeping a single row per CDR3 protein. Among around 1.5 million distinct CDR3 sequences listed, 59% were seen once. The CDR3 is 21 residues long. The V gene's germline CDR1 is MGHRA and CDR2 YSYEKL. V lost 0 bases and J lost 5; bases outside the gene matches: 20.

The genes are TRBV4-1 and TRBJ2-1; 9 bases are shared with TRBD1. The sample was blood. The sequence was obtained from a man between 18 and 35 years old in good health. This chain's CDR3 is CASSQEKLSWAGQGSDNEQFF. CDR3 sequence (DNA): TGCGCCAGCAGCCAAGAAAAATTGAGCTGGGCGGGACAGGGATCGGACAATGAGCAGTTCTTC.